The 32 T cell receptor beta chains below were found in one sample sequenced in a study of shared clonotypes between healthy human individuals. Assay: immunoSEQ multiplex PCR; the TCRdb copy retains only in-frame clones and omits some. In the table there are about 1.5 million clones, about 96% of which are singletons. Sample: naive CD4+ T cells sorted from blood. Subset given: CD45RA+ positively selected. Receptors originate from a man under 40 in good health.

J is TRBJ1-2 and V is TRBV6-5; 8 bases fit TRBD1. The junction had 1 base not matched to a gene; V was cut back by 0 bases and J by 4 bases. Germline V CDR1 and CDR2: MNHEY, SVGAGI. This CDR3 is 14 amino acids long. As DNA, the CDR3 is TGTGCCAGCAGTTACTCCGGACAGGGCTATGGCTACACCTTC. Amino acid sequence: CASSYSGQGYGYTF.

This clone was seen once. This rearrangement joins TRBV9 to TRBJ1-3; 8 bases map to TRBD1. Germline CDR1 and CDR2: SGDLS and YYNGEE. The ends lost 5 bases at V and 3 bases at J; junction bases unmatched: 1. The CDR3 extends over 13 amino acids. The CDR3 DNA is TGTGCCAGCAGGGGGACAGGTGGAAACACCATATATTTT. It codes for CASRGTGGNTIYF.

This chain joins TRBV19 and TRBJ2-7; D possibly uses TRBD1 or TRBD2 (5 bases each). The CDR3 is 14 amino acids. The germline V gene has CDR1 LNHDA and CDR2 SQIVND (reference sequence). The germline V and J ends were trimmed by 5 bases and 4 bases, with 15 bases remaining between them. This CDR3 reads CASSVGDGLYEQYF. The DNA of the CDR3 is TGTGCCAGTAGTGTTGGGGACGGGTTATACGAGCAGTACTTC.

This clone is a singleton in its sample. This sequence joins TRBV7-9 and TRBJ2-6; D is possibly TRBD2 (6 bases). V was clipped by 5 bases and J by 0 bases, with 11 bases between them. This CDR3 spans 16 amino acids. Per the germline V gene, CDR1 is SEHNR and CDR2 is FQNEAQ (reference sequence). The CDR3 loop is CASSTVGGSGANVLTF. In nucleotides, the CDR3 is TGTGCCAGCAGCACAGTCGGGGGCTCTGGGGCCAACGTCCTGACTTTC.

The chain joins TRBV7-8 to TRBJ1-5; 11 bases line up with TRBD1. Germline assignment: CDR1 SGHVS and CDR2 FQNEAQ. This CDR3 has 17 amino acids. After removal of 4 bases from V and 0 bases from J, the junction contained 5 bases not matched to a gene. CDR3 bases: TGTGCCAGCAGCTCCGGACAGGGGGCTTATAGCAATCAGCCCCAGCATTTT. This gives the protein CASSSGQGAYSNQPQHF.

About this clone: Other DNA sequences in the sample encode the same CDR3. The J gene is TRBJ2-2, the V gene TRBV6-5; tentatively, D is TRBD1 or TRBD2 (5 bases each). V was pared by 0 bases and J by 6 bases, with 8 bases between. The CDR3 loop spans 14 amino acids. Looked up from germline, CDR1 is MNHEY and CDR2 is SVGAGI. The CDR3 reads CASSYSGVAGELFF. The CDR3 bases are TGTGCCAGCAGTTACTCGGGGGTCGCCGGGGAGCTGTTTTTT.

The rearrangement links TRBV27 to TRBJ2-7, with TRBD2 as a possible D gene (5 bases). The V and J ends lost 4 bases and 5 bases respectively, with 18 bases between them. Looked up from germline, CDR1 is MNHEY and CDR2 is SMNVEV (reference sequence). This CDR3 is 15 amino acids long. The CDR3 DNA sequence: TGTGCCAGCAGTTCTATTAGCGCGCAAATACACGAGCAGTACTTC. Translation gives CASSSISAQIHEQYF.

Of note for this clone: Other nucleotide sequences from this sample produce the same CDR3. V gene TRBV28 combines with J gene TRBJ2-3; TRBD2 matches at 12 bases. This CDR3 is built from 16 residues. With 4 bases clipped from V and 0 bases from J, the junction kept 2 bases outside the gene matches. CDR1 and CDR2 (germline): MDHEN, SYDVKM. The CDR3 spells CASSSGTSGSTDTQYF. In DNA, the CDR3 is TGTGCCAGCAGTTCCGGGACTAGCGGGAGCACAGATACGCAGTATTTT.

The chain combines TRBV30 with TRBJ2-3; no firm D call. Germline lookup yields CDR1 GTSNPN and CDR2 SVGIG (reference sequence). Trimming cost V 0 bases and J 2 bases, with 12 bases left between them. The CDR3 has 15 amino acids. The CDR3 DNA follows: TGTGCCTGGAGTGTACGGAAGTTAGCCACAGATACGCAGTATTTT. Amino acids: CAWSVRKLATDTQYF. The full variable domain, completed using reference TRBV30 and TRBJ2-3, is SQTIHQWPATLVQPVGSPLSLECTVEGTSNPNLYWYRQAAGRGLQLLFYSVGIGQISSEVPQNLSASRPQDRQFILSSKKLLLSDSGFYLCAWSVRKLATDTQYFGPGTRLTVL.

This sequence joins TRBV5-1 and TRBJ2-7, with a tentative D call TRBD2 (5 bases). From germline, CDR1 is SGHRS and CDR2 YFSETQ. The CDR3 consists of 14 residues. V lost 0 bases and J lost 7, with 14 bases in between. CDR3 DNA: TGCGCCAGCAGCTTGGATGTGGGAGCGCGGGAGCAGTACTTC. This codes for CASSLDVGAREQYF.

The CDR3 nucleotides are TGTGCCAGCAGGCCCAACTTACCGGAGCGGGAGGATAGCACAGATACGCAGTATTTT. Translated: CASRPNLPEREDSTDTQYF. The rearrangement joins TRBV28 to TRBJ2-3, with TRBD2 identical over 9 bases. CDR3 length: 19 residues. The junction had 16 bases not matched to a gene; V was cut back by 6 bases and J by 0 bases. Germline lookup yields CDR1 MDHEN and CDR2 SYDVKM.

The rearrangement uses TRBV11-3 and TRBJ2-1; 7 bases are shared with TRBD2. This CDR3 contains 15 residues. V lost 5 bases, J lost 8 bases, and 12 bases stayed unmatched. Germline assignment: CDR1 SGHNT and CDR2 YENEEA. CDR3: CASSRSGLGGDEQFF. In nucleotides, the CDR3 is TGTGCCAGCAGCCGATCGGGCCTTGGGGGGGATGAGCAGTTCTTC.

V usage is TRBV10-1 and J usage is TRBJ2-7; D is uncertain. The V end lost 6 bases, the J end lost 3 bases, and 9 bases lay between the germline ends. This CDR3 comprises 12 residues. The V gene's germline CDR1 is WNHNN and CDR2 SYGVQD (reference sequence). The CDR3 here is CASRPDYYEQYF. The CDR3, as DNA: TGCGCCAGCAGGCCGGATTACTACGAGCAGTACTTC.

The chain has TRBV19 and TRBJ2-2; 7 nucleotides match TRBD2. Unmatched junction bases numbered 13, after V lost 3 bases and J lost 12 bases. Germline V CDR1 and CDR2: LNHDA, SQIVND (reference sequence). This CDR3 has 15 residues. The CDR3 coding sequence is TGTGCCAGTAGTATCGGGACTACGACAACCGGAAAGCTGTTTTTT. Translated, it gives CASSIGTTTTGKLFF.

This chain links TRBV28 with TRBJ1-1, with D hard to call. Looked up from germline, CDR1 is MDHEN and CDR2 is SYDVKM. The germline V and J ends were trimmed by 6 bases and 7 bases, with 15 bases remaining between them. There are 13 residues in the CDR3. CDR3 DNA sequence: TGTGCCAGCAGCCTTACATCGGGGTTTGAAGCTTTCTTT. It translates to CASSLTSGFEAFF. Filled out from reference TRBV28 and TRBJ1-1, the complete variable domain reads DVKVTQSSRYLVKRTGEKVFLECVQDMDHENMFWYRQDPGLGLRLIYFSYDVKMKEKGDIPEGYSVSREKKERFSLILESASTNQTSMYLCASSLTSGFEAFFGQGTRLTVV.

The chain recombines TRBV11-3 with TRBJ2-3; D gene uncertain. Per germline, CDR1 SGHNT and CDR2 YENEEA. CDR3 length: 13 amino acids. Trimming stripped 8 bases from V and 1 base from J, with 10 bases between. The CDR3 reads CASRAAGTDTQYF. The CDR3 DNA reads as TGTGCCAGCCGAGCTGCCGGCACAGATACGCAGTATTTT.

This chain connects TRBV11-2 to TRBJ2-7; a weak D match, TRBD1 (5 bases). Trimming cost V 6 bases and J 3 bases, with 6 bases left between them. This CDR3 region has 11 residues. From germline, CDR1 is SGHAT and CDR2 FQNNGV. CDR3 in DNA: TGTGCCAGCAGTACAGGCTACGAGCAGTACTTC. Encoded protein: CASSTGYEQYF. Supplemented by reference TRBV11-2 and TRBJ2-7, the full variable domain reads EAGVAQSPRYKIIEKRQSVAFWCNPISGHATLYWYQQILGQGPKLLIQFQNNGVVDDSQLPKDRFSAERLKGVDSTLKIQPAKLEDSAVYLCASSTGYEQYFGPGTRLTVT.

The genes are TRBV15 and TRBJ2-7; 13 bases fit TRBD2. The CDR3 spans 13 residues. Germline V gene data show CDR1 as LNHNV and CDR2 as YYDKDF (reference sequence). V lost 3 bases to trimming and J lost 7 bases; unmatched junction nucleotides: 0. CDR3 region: CATSRGLAGEQYF. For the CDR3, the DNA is TGTGCCACCAGCAGGGGACTAGCGGGAGAGCAGTACTTC.

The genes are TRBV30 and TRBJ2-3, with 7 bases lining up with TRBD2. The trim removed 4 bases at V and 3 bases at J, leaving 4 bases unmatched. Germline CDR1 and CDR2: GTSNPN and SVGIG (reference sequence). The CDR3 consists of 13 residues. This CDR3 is CAWMRAGTDTQYF. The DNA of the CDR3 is TGTGCCTGGATGCGAGCGGGAACAGATACGCAGTATTTT. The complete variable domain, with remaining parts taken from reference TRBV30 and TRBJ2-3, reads SQTIHQWPATLVQPVGSPLSLECTVEGTSNPNLYWYRQAAGRGLQLLFYSVGIGQISSEVPQNLSASRPQDRQFILSSKKLLLSDSGFYLCAWMRAGTDTQYFGPGTRLTVL.

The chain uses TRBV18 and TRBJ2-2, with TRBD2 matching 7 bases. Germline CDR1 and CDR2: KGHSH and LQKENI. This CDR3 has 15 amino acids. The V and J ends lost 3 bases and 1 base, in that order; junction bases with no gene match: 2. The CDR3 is CASSPGGQNTGELFF. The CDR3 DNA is TGTGCCAGCTCACCGGGAGGGCAGAACACCGGGGAGCTGTTTTTT. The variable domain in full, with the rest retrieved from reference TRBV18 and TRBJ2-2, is NAGVMQNPRHLVRRRGQEARLRCSPMKGHSHVYWYRQLPEEGLKFMVYLQKENIIDESGMPKERFSAEFPKEGPSILRIQQVVRGDSAAYFCASSPGGQNTGELFFGEGSRLTVL.

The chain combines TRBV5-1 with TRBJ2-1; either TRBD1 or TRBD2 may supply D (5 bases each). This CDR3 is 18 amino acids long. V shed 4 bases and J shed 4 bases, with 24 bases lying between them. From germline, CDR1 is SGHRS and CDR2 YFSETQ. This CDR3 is CASSRYTHPGRNYNEQFF. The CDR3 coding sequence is TGCGCCAGCAGCCGGTATACTCATCCGGGACGAAATTACAATGAGCAGTTCTTC.

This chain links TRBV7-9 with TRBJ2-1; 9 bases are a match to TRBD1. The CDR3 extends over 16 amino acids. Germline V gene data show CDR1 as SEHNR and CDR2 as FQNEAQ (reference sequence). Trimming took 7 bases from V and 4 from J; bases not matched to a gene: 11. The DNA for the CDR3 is TGTGCCAGCACCCAATGGTCGGGACAGGGTTACAATGAGCAGTTCTTC. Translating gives CASTQWSGQGYNEQFF. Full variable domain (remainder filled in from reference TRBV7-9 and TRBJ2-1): DTGVSQNPRHKITKRGQNVTFRCDPISEHNRLYWYRQTLGQGPEFLTYFQNEAQLEKSRLLSDRFSAERPKGSFSTLEIQRTEQGDSAMYLCASTQWSGQGYNEQFFGPGTRLTVL.

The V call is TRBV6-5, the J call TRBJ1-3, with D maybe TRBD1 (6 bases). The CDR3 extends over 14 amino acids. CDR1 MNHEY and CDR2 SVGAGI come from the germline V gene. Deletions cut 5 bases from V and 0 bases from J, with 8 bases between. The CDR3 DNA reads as TGTGCCAGCAGTCGACAGGTCTCTGGAAACACCATATATTTT. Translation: CASSRQVSGNTIYF.

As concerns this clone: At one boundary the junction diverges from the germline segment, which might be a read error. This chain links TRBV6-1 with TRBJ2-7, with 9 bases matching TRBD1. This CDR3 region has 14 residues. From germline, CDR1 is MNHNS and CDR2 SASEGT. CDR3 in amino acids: CASSEPPGQGELGF. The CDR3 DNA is TGTGCCAGCAGTGAACCGCCGGGACAGGGAGAGCTCGGCTTC.

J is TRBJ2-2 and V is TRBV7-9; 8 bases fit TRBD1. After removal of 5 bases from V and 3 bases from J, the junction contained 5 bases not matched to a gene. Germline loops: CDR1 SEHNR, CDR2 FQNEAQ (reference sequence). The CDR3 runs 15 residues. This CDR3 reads CASSPDRGYTGELFF. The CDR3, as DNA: TGTGCCAGCAGCCCCGACAGGGGATACACCGGGGAGCTGTTTTTT.

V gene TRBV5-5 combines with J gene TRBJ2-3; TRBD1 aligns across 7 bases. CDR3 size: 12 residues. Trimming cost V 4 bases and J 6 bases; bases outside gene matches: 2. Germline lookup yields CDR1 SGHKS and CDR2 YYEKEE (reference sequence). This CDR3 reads CASSQTGDTQYF. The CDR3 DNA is TGTGCCAGCAGCCAGACAGGGGATACGCAGTATTTT. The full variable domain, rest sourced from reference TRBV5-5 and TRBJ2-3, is DAGVTQSPTHLIKTRGQQVTLRCSPISGHKSVSWYQQVLGQGPQFIFQYYEKEERGRGNFPDRFSARQFPNYSSELNVNALLLGDSALYLCASSQTGDTQYFGPGTRLTVL.

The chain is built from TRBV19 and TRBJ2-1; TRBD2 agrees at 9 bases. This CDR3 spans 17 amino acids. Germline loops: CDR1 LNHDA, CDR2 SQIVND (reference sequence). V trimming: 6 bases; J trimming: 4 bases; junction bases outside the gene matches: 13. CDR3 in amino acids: CASSWNSGSSKYNEQFF. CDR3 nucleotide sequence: TGTGCCAGTAGCTGGAATAGCGGGAGTAGTAAATACAATGAGCAGTTCTTC.

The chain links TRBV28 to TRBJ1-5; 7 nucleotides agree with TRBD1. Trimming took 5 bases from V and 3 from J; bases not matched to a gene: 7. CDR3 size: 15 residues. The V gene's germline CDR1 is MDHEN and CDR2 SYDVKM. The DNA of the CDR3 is TGTGCCAGCAGTCCCTGGACAGGCTACAATCAGCCCCAGCATTTT. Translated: CASSPWTGYNQPQHF.

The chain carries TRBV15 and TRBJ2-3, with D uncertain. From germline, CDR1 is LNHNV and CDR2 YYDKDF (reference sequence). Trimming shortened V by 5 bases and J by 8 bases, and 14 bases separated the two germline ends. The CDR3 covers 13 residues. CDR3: CATSLQRRSTQYF. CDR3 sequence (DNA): TGTGCCACCAGCTTACAAAGACGTAGTACGCAGTATTTT. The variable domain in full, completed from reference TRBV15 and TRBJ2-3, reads DAMVIQNPRYQVTQFGKPVTLSCSQTLNHNVMYWYQQKSSQAPKLLFHYYDKDFNNEADTPDNFQSRRPNTSFCFLDIRSPGLGDTAMYLCATSLQRRSTQYFGPGTRLTVL.

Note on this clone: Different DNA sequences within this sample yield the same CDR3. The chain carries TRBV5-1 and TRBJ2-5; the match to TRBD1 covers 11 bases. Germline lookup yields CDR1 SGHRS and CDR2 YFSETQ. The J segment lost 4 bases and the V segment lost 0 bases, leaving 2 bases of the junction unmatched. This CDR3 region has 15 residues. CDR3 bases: TGCGCCAGCAGCTTGGCAGGGACAGGGGGAGAGACCCAGTACTTC. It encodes CASSLAGTGGETQYF.

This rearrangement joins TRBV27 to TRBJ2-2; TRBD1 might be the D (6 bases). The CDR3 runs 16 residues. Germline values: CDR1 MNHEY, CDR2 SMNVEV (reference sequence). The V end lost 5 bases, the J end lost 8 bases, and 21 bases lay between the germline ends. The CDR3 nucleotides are TGTGCCAGCAGTCTTATACACTTACAGGGTTCGGGGGAGCTGTTTTTT. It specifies CASSLIHLQGSGELFF.

Here the CDR3 DNA reads TGCGCCAGCAGCTTGACAGGGGTTAGCAATCAGCCCCAGCATTTT. Its translation is CASSLTGVSNQPQHF. J is TRBJ1-5 and V is TRBV5-1; TRBD1 matches at 7 bases. Per the germline V gene, CDR1 is SGHRS and CDR2 is YFSETQ. The length of the CDR3 is 15 residues. With 1 base clipped from V and 0 bases from J, the junction kept 1 base outside the gene matches.